This TCR beta chain appears in the sequencing data of a study of blood T cell repertoires in COVID-19. Trimming at V came to 3 bases and at J to 4 bases, leaving 8 bases not matched to a gene. Looked up from germline, CDR1 is LGHNA and CDR2 is YSLEER. The CDR3 covers 18 residues. The protocol was immunoSEQ multiplex PCR, while the TCRdb copy is restricted to in-frame clones and leaves out a portion. This table has about 200,000 clones, 80% to 90% appearing once. Sequenced input: peripheral blood. V is TRBV4-3 and J is TRBJ1-6; 11 positions match TRBD1. The source is a woman older than 75 with acute or convalescent COVID-19. The CDR3 loop is CASSQQPGQGVYNSPLHF. In DNA, the CDR3 is TGCGCCAGCAGCCAGCAGCCGGGACAGGGGGTGTATAATTCACCCCTCCACTTT.